These 27 T cell receptor beta chains share one sample of origin, sequenced in a study of T cells after posttransplantation cyclophosphamide. Here immunoSEQ multiplex PCR was the method, and the copy in TCRdb shows in-frame clones only, minus some. The sample was found to contain 40,000 to 45,000 clones, and every one recurs. Sequencing was performed on PBMCs. Receptors were obtained from a man aged 40-50 years in good health, CMV-negative, and a related stem cell transplant donor.

This clone was recorded at least ten times. This chain uses TRBV5-6 with TRBJ2-5; 7 bases line up with TRBD1. In germline, CDR1 is SGHDT, CDR2 YYEEEE. Losses at the gene ends were 4 bases for V and 7 bases for J; bases not matched to a gene: 4. The CDR3 extends over 12 amino acids. The CDR3 nucleotides are TGTGCCAGCAGCACAGGGGTAGGGACCCAGTACTTC. Translating gives CASSTGVGTQYF.

This clone was picked up many times. This chain joins TRBV6-5 and TRBJ1-5; unclear D gene. Germline V gene data show CDR1 as MNHEY and CDR2 as SVGAGI. V was shortened by 6 bases and J by 3 bases, with 15 bases between the two germline ends. CDR3 size: 15 residues. This chain's CDR3 is CASSIGSPPNQPQHF. The CDR3 bases are TGTGCCAGCAGCATCGGGTCACCTCCCAATCAGCCCCAGCATTTT.

This chain uses TRBV7-9 with TRBJ2-5, with D perhaps matching TRBD2 (6 bases). CDR3 size: 13 residues. Germline V gene data show CDR1 as SEHNR and CDR2 as FQNEAQ (reference sequence). Trimming pared 1 base from V and 4 bases from J, leaving 7 bases between. Here the CDR3 reads CASSLDGGETQYF. The CDR3 bases are TGTGCCAGCAGCTTAGACGGGGGAGAGACCCAGTACTTC.

This clone is labeled medium-sized (0.01 to 0.1%). The rearrangement uses TRBV19 and TRBJ2-1, with 8 bases aligning to TRBD1. CDR1 LNHDA and CDR2 SQIVND come from the germline V gene (reference sequence). The CDR3 runs to 14 residues. J gave up 6 bases and V 3 bases, and 4 bases lay outside the gene matches. CDR3: CASSIGTGRNEQFF. The CDR3 bases are TGTGCCAGTAGTATTGGGACAGGTCGCAATGAGCAGTTCTTC.

This clone turned up a few times. V usage is TRBV27 and J usage is TRBJ2-7, with 10 nucleotides matching TRBD2. The length of the CDR3 is 16 residues. V lost 5 bases, J lost 0 bases, and 7 bases stayed unmatched. From germline, CDR1 is MNHEY and CDR2 SMNVEV (reference sequence). DNA of the CDR3: TGTGCCAGCAGTCCCCGGACTAGCGGAAACTCCTACGAGCAGTACTTC. Translating gives CASSPRTSGNSYEQYF.

The chain is built from TRBV7-2 and TRBJ2-1, with TRBD2 matching 9 bases. With 3 bases clipped from V and 2 bases from J, the junction kept 5 bases outside the gene matches. Germline lookup yields CDR1 SGHTA and CDR2 FQGNSA. This CDR3 contains 16 residues. CDR3 residues: CASSLGLAVTYNEQFF. CDR3 nucleotides: TGTGCCAGCAGCTTGGGACTAGCTGTTACCTACAATGAGCAGTTCTTC.

This clone appeared many times. This chain links TRBV5-1 with TRBJ1-2, with unresolved D. Germline V gene lookup returns CDR1 SGHRS and CDR2 YFSETQ. V was shortened by 0 bases and J by 7 bases, with 13 bases between the two germline ends. This CDR3 is built from 14 residues. The CDR3 nucleotides are TGCGCCAGCAGCTTGGGTTGGGGAGGCTCTGGCTACACCTTC. This sequence encodes CASSLGWGGSGYTF.

This clone was picked up many times. V and J are TRBV5-4 and TRBJ1-1; TRBD1 matches 7 bases. The CDR3 has 13 residues. The V gene's germline CDR1 is SGHNT and CDR2 YYREEE (reference sequence). Unmatched junction bases numbered 5, after V lost 5 bases and J lost 4 bases. The CDR3 sequence: CASRYSGGTEAFF. The CDR3 nucleotides are TGTGCCAGCAGATACTCAGGGGGCACTGAAGCTTTCTTT.

This clone was counted only a few times. This chain links TRBV29-1 with TRBJ2-1; weak D call: TRBD1 (5 bases). This CDR3 comprises 13 residues. The V gene lost 6 bases and the J gene lost 3 bases, with 12 bases spanning the gap. Per the germline V gene, CDR1 is SQVTM and CDR2 is ANQGSEA. CDR3 sequence reads: CSVPFDSYNEQFF. The CDR3 DNA reads TGCAGCGTCCCCTTCGACAGCTACAATGAGCAGTTCTTC.

This clone was counted many times. V and J are TRBV27 and TRBJ2-1; D unclear. Looked up from germline, CDR1 is MNHEY and CDR2 is SMNVEV (reference sequence). CDR3 size: 15 residues. Trimming cost V 6 bases and J 0 bases, with 12 bases left between them. The CDR3 DNA reads TGTGCCAGCAGACCTTCTAAGAGCTCCTACAATGAGCAGTTCTTC. It yields the protein CASRPSKSSYNEQFF.

This clone appeared many times. The V and J genes are TRBV5-4 and TRBJ1-2; possible D gene TRBD1, 6 bases. The CDR3 loop spans 16 amino acids. Germline lookup yields CDR1 SGHNT and CDR2 YYREEE (reference sequence). Trimming removed 6 bases from V and 4 bases from J, with 22 bases in between. Here the CDR3 reads CASTRDRGGSLYGYTF. CDR3 nucleotides: TGTGCCAGCACTCGCGATAGGGGGGGCTCCCTCTATGGCTACACCTTC.

This clone was observed many times. The chain is built from TRBV15 and TRBJ2-4; D is unresolved. V lost 5 bases and J 0 bases, leaving 5 bases between the germline ends. The CDR3 is 13 residues long. Germline CDR1 is LNHNV and CDR2 is YYDKDF (reference sequence). The CDR3 region is CATSFGAKNIQYF. CDR3 DNA sequence: TGTGCCACCAGCTTCGGAGCCAAAAACATTCAGTACTTC.

The chain's CDR3 is CASSVDRPGLHEQYV. The CDR3 DNA reads as TGTGCCAGCTCAGTCGACAGGCCGGGCCTCCACGAGCAGTACGTC. This sequence joins TRBV18 and TRBJ2-7; tentative D call: TRBD1 (6 bases). Trimming took 5 bases from V and 5 from J, leaving 19 bases between them. The germline V gene has CDR1 KGHSH and CDR2 LQKENI. The CDR3 spans 15 residues.

This clone was seen many times. V usage is TRBV14 and J usage is TRBJ2-7; 9 bases agree with TRBD1. The CDR3 covers 17 residues. CDR1 is SGHDN, CDR2 FVKESK, per germline. The V gene end was trimmed by 0 bases and the J gene end by 5 bases; junction bases not matched to a gene: 11. CDR3 bases: TGTGCCAGCAGCCAAGACTACGGGCGGACAGGGGACCACGAGCAGTACTTC. Its translation is CASSQDYGRTGDHEQYF. Full variable domain (rest looked up from reference TRBV14 and TRBJ2-7): EAGVTQFPSHSVIEKGQTVTLRCDPISGHDNLYWYRRVMGKEIKFLLHFVKESKQDESGMPNNRFLAERTGGTYSTLKVQPAELEDSGVYFCASSQDYGRTGDHEQYFGPGTRLTVT.

This sequence joins TRBV29-1 and TRBJ2-1; maybe TRBD2 (6 bases). The V gene's germline CDR1 is SQVTM and CDR2 ANQGSEA. This CDR3 comprises 15 residues. Deletions cut 2 bases from V and 3 bases from J, with 14 bases between. The CDR3 DNA follows: TGCAGCGTTGAAAAAGCGGGTCCCCTCTACAATGAGCAGTTCTTC. It is translated as CSVEKAGPLYNEQFF.

This clone was seen many times. The genes are TRBV11-1 and TRBJ2-3; D uncertain. Germline CDR1 SGHAT, CDR2 FQDESV (reference sequence). CDR3 length: 14 residues. The V end lost 4 bases, the J end lost 0 bases, and 8 bases lay between the germline ends. CDR3: CASSSGSSTDTQYF. The CDR3 DNA reads TGTGCCAGCAGCTCCGGTTCTAGCACAGATACGCAGTATTTT.

This clone was found a few times. This chain uses TRBV18 with TRBJ2-5; 11 bases map to TRBD1. The CDR3 is made up of 15 amino acids. Germline CDR1 is KGHSH and CDR2 is LQKENI. V was pared by 5 bases and J by 6 bases, with 8 bases of the junction left unmatched. The chain's CDR3 is CASSTDRGRFQTQYF. The CDR3 nucleotides read TGTGCCAGCTCAACGGACAGGGGGCGCTTCCAGACCCAGTACTTC.

This clone was observed at least ten times. The gene calls are TRBV5-1 and TRBJ1-1, with 11 bases fitting TRBD1. The CDR3 is 16 amino acids. V shed 2 bases and J 4 bases; nucleotides not matched to a gene: 7. Germline CDR1 is SGHRS and CDR2 is YFSETQ. CDR3 protein: CASSFGSGTGGTEAFF. In nucleotides, the CDR3 is TGCGCCAGCAGCTTTGGCAGTGGGACAGGGGGCACTGAAGCTTTCTTT.

This clone was seen a few times. V usage is TRBV18 and J usage is TRBJ2-1, with 8 nucleotides matching TRBD2. In germline, CDR1 is KGHSH, CDR2 LQKENI. CDR3 length: 15 residues. The V segment lost 8 bases and the J segment 6 bases; nucleotides outside the gene matches: 12. CDR3 nucleotides: TGTGCCAGCGCCACCGGGACTAGTATTTCCAATGAGCAGTTCTTC. It is translated as CASATGTSISNEQFF. Complete variable domain (other parts from reference TRBV18 and TRBJ2-1): NAGVMQNPRHLVRRRGQEARLRCSPMKGHSHVYWYRQLPEEGLKFMVYLQKENIIDESGMPKERFSAEFPKEGPSILRIQQVVRGDSAAYFCASATGTSISNEQFFGPGTRLTVL.

This clone was recorded many times. CDR3 nucleotides: TGTGCCAGTAGTCAACAGGGGTCGAGGTCTGAAGCTTTCTTT. Translating it yields CASSQQGSRSEAFF. This chain connects TRBV19 to TRBJ1-1; TRBD1 matches 7 bases. After removal of 5 bases from V and 6 bases from J, the junction contained 9 bases not matched to a gene. CDR1 and CDR2 from the germline V gene are LNHDA and SQIVND (reference sequence). This CDR3 has 14 residues.

In this sample, this clone turned up many times. The chain employs TRBV7-2 and TRBJ2-1; 12 bases align to TRBD2. With V trimmed by 5 bases and J by 7 bases, 6 bases remained unmatched. Per the germline V gene, CDR1 is SGHTA and CDR2 is FQGNSA. This CDR3 has 15 residues. The CDR3 spells CASSPTGLAGNEQFF. In nucleotides, the CDR3 is TGTGCCAGCAGCCCAACTGGACTAGCGGGAAATGAGCAGTTCTTC.

This clone was counted many times. The rearrangement joins TRBV19 to TRBJ1-5; D is ambiguous. Germline assignment: CDR1 LNHDA and CDR2 SQIVND (reference sequence). This CDR3 has 13 residues. Trimming removed 2 bases from V and 4 bases from J, with 6 bases in between. Written as DNA, the CDR3 is TGTGCCAGTAGTATAAGAGGGAATCAGCCCCAGCATTTT. This codes for CASSIRGNQPQHF.

In its sample, this clone was seen many times. The rearrangement uses TRBV7-9 and TRBJ1-1; D is ambiguous. Germline V CDR1 and CDR2: SEHNR, FQNEAQ (reference sequence). Trimming took off 4 bases at V and 1 base at J, with 16 bases between the two ends. The CDR3 totals 16 residues. CDR3 amino acids: CASSSGVGSRNTEAFF. The CDR3 DNA reads TGTGCCAGCAGCTCGGGTGTTGGGAGCCGGAACACTGAAGCTTTCTTT.

The table lists this clone with many counts. The CDR3 nucleotides are TGTGCCAGCAGCTTGAGGGGCTTGGTCACTGAAGCTTTCTTT. Translating gives CASSLRGLVTEAFF. V is TRBV5-6 and J is TRBJ1-1; possible D gene TRBD1, 5 bases. Looked up from germline, CDR1 is SGHDT and CDR2 is YYEEEE. V was shortened by 1 base and J by 4 bases, with 11 bases between the two germline ends. The CDR3 sequence is 14 residues long.

The table lists this clone with a few counts. The junction shows a germline mismatch at one end, possibly a read error. The sample holds other DNA sequences that translate to the same CDR3. The chain joins TRBV6-5 to TRBJ2-3; 8 bases fit TRBD2. The germline CDR1 and CDR2 sequences are MNHEY and SVGAGI. The CDR3 sequence is 15 residues long. The CDR3 nucleotides are TGTGCTAGCAGTTACTCTCTCACTAGCGGAAATACGCAGTATTTT. Translating it yields CASSYSLTSGNTQYF.

This CDR3 is CASSLGVADTQYF. As DNA, the CDR3 is TGCGCCAGCAGCTTGGGAGTCGCAGATACGCAGTATTTT. This rearrangement joins TRBV5-1 to TRBJ2-3; D gene ambiguous. Germline V gene sequence: CDR1 SGHRS, CDR2 YFSETQ. This CDR3 region has 13 residues. Trimming took 0 bases from V and 4 from J, leaving 6 bases between them. Filled out from reference TRBV5-1 and TRBJ2-3, the complete variable domain reads KAGVTQTPRYLIKTRGQQVTLSCSPISGHRSVSWYQQTPGQGLQFLFEYFSETQRNKGNFPGRFSGRQFSNSRSEMNVSTLELGDSALYLCASSLGVADTQYFGPGTRLTVL.

This clone was observed a handful of times. This chain joins TRBV21-1 and TRBJ1-1; the listed D gene, TRBD1, was not tested against the DNA. TRBV21-1 is marked as a pseudogene. The CDR3 contains 13 residues. CDR3 sequence reads: CATVTRLGTEAFF. The CDR3 nucleotides read TGTGCCACCGTGACAAGGTTGGGCACTGAAGCTTTCTTT.